Detailed here is one T cell receptor (beta chain). The protocol was immunoSEQ multiplex PCR, while the TCRdb copy is restricted to in-frame clones and leaves out a portion. This sample carries a few hundred thousand clones, more than 75% of them seen once, and the ten largest clones take about 2.1%. These data are taken from a study of blood T cell repertoires in COVID-19. CDR3 length: 15 amino acids. The germline gives CDR1 MNHEY, CDR2 SMNVEV (reference sequence). The J segment lost 6 bases and the V segment lost 2 bases, leaving 2 bases of the junction unmatched. The receptor was isolated from a man aged 35 to 55 in a cohort exposed to, infected with or recovered from COVID-19 (not recorded which). The V gene is TRBV27, the J gene TRBJ2-1; 12 nucleotides agree with TRBD2. The sample was PBMCs or T cells enriched from blood (not recorded which). The CDR3 DNA follows: TGTGCCAGCAGTTTAACGACTAGCGGGAGCAATGAGCAGTTCTTC. Amino acids: CASSLTTSGSNEQFF.